This T cell receptor beta chain originates from a study of beta chain bispecific antibodies for T cell cancers. T cells were expanded from blood mononuclear cells for about three days with anti-CD3 OKT3 or CD3/CD28 beads. TCRdb processed the 5' RACE reads anew with MiXCR; each CDR3 protein has one entry. The table has approximately 15,000 distinct CDR3 sequences, over 2% seen once. Trimming at V came to 2 bases and at J to 7 bases, leaving 8 bases not matched to a gene. The CDR3 extends over 15 amino acids. Germline CDR1 is SGHNT and CDR2 is YYREEE (reference sequence). Study results and caveats: The leukemia cells, rather than normal T cells, gave most of the targeted TRBV signal.

The sample holds many counts of this clonotype. Its antigen is not known. This rearrangement joins TRBV5-4 to TRBJ2-1; TRBD2 matches 8 bases. This clonotype was sampled from a human donor in good health. Some clones in this sample may be carry-over from other donors' samples. Specimen: healthy donor T cells cultured with leukemia cells. The CDR3 DNA reads TGTGCCAGCAGCTTAAATGGCGGGGGGAGGAATGAGCAGTTCTTC. This encodes CASSLNGGGRNEQFF.